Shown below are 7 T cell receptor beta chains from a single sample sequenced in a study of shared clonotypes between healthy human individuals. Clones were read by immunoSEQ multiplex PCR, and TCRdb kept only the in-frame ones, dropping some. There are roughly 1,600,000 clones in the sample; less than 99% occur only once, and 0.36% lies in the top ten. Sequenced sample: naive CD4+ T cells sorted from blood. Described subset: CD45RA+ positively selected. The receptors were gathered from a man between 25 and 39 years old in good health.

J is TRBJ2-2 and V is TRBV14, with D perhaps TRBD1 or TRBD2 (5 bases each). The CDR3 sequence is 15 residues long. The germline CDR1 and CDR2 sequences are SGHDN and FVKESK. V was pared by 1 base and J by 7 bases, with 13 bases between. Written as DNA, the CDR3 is TGTGCCAGCAGCCAAGGCCCAGGGACGGGCGGGGAGCTGTTTTTT. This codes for CASSQGPGTGGELFF.

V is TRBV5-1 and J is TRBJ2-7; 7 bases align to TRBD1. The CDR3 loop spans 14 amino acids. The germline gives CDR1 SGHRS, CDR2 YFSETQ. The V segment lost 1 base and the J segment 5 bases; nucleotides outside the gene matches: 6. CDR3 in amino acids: CASSLNYRGDEQYF. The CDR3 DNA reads TGCGCCAGCAGCTTGAACTACAGGGGCGACGAGCAGTACTTC.

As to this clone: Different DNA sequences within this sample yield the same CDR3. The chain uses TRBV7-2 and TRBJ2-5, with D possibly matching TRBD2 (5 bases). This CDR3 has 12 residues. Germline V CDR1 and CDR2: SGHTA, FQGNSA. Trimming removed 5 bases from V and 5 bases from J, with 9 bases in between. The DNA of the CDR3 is TGTGCCAGCAGCCCCAGGAGGGAGACCCAGTACTTC. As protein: CASSPRRETQYF.

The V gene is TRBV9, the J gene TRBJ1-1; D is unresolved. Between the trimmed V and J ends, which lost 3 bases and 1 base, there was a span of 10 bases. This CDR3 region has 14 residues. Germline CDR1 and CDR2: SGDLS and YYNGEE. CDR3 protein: CASSESTQNTEAFF. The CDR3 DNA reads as TGTGCCAGCAGCGAGTCGACACAGAACACTGAAGCTTTCTTT.

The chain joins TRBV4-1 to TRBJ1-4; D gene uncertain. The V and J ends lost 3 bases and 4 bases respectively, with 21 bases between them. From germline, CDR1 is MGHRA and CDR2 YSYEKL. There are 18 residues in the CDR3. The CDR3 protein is CASSHPASMRRINEKLFF. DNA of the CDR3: TGCGCCAGCAGCCATCCCGCCAGTATGAGGAGGATTAATGAAAAACTGTTTTTT.

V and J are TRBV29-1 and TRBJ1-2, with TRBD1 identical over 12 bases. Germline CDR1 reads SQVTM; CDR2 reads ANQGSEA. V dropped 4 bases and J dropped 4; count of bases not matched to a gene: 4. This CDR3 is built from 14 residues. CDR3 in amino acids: CSVGDRGQSYGYTF. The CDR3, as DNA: TGCAGCGTTGGGGACAGGGGGCAGAGCTATGGCTACACCTTC.

The CDR3 sequence is CASSLSPRLAVNEQFF. DNA for the CDR3: TGCGCCAGCAGCTTGTCTCCGAGACTAGCGGTTAATGAGCAGTTCTTC. This chain uses TRBV5-1 with TRBJ2-1, with TRBD2 matching 9 bases. The CDR3 runs to 16 residues. V dropped 1 base and J dropped 7; count of bases not matched to a gene: 9. Germline assignment: CDR1 SGHRS and CDR2 YFSETQ.